These 8 T cell receptor beta chains originate from one sample sequenced in a study of radiotherapy plus CTLA-4 blockade in lung cancer. Repertoires were generated with immunoSEQ multiplex PCR, while TCRdb's copy carries only in-frame clones and drops some. The sample includes some 66,000 clones, over 80% of them seen just once. The source was peripheral blood, collected from a patient treated with radiotherapy plus ipilimumab. The receptors come from a human donor with non-small cell lung cancer who had a partial response to radiotherapy plus ipilimumab.

The CDR3 region is CASSYRGGEQYF. The DNA for the CDR3 is TGTGCCAGCAGTTACAGGGGCGGCGAGCAGTACTTC. The chain joins TRBV6-5 to TRBJ2-7; maybe TRBD1 (5 bases). Per the germline V gene, CDR1 is MNHEY and CDR2 is SVGAGI. CDR3 length: 12 residues. Trimming removed 2 bases at V and 6 bases at J, with 8 bases between.

This clone was observed once. CDR3 DNA: TGCGCCAGCAGCCCTACCACCAACCAAGAGACCCAGTACTTC. It codes for CASSPTTNQETQYF. This chain uses TRBV5-1 with TRBJ2-5; D not certain. The CDR3 is 14 amino acids. Germline CDR1 and CDR2: SGHRS and YFSETQ. V lost 4 bases, J lost 0 bases, and 10 bases lay in between.

The chain combines TRBV5-4 with TRBJ2-3; 15 bases fit TRBD2. Germline CDR1 is SGHNT and CDR2 is YYREEE (reference sequence). V lost 4 bases and J lost 4; bases outside the gene matches: 10. The CDR3 extends over 18 amino acids. The CDR3 sequence: CASSPRTSGRAGADTQYF. The CDR3 DNA follows: TGTGCCAGCAGCCCAAGGACTAGCGGGAGGGCCGGGGCAGATACGCAGTATTTT.

The gene calls are TRBV11-3 and TRBJ2-1; 10 bases agree with TRBD2. The CDR3 has 15 residues. The V gene's germline CDR1 is SGHNT and CDR2 YENEEA. J gave up 8 bases and V 1 base, and 5 bases lay outside the gene matches. The CDR3: CASSLAGTSVDEQFF. Here the CDR3 DNA reads TGTGCCAGCAGCTTAGCAGGGACTAGCGTGGATGAGCAGTTCTTC.

The chain uses TRBV5-1 and TRBJ2-1; D perhaps matches TRBD2 (5 bases). V was pared by 0 bases and J by 8 bases, with 12 bases between. The germline V gene has CDR1 SGHRS and CDR2 YFSETQ. CDR3 length: 14 residues. The CDR3 nucleotides are TGCGCCAGCAGCTTGGCTTGGGAGCACCATGAGCAGTTCTTC. It encodes CASSLAWEHHEQFF.

This clone was observed a handful of times. The chain combines TRBV29-1 with TRBJ2-1; D not resolved. CDR3 length: 13 residues. V lost 4 bases and J 0 bases, leaving 7 bases between the germline ends. Per germline, CDR1 SQVTM and CDR2 ANQGSEA. CDR3 sequence reads: CSVVADSYNEQFF. CDR3 nucleotides: TGCAGCGTTGTGGCGGACTCCTACAATGAGCAGTTCTTC.

The J gene is TRBJ2-5, the V gene TRBV20-1; D remains ambiguous. CDR3 length equals 11 residues. V was trimmed by 4 bases and J by 9 bases, leaving 12 bases between them. Germline values: CDR1 DFQATT, CDR2 SNEGSKA (reference sequence). The CDR3 DNA sequence: TGCAGTGCTACCTCTCGAGGAGCCCAGTACTTC. This encodes CSATSRGAQYF.

V is TRBV7-2 and J is TRBJ2-1; D is unclear. Trimming stripped 5 bases from V and 8 bases from J, with 7 bases between. Germline loops: CDR1 SGHTA, CDR2 FQGNSA. The CDR3 runs to 11 residues. CDR3 sequence reads: CASSPVYEQFF. CDR3 sequence (DNA): TGTGCCAGCAGCCCCGTCTATGAGCAGTTCTTC.